This T cell receptor (beta chain) was recorded in a study of T-cell memory formation after mild COVID-19. Study outcomes and limitations: There were some responding clones in pre-infection memory, which suggested that cross-reactive memory had joined. CD4+ contracting clones lay mainly in CM and EM, CD8+ ones in EMRA.

The CDR3 has 15 amino acids. The germline V gene encodes CDR1 MNHEY and CDR2 SVGEGT. The V and J ends lost 6 bases and 0 bases respectively, with 15 bases between them. The 5'RACE method, run with constant-segment primers, produced TCR alpha and TCR beta cDNA libraries (carrying sample barcodes and UMIs). TCRdb itself ran the 5' RACE reads through MiXCR, one entry per CDR3 protein. The sample shows about 250,000 distinct CDR3 sequences, 15% of them seen only once. For this clonotype: Its antigen is unknown.

This chain connects TRBV6-2 or TRBV6-3 to TRBJ2-7; D may be TRBD1 (6 bases). This TCR was sampled from an adult woman who had mild COVID-19 (a few samples of this study predate the infection). Cell type and time point are not known. The sequencing input was PBMCs or a T cell subset sorted from them (not recorded which). CDR3 sequence: CASRNLEGDSYEQYF. The CDR3 DNA is TGTGCCAGCAGGAACCTAGAGGGGGACTCCTACGAGCAGTACTTC.